These 3 T cell receptor beta chains originate from one sample sequenced in a study of T cell responses to AZD1222 COVID-19 vaccine. Method: immunoSEQ multiplex PCR; TCRdb's copy keeps in-frame clones and lacks some. The sample lists some 140,000 clones, 85% occurring once. The sample in question was peripheral blood, obtained 28 days after the second dose of the MenACWY control vaccine. These receptors were obtained from an adult who received the MenACWY meningococcal vaccine as a control.

This rearrangement joins TRBV27 to TRBJ2-7; D may match TRBD1 or TRBD2 (5 bases each). Germline values: CDR1 MNHEY, CDR2 SMNVEV (reference sequence). There are 13 residues in the CDR3. Trimming shortened V by 0 bases and J by 7 bases, and 10 bases separated the two germline ends. The CDR3 region is CASSLSAGTEQYF. The DNA of the CDR3 is TGTGCCAGCAGTTTATCGGCAGGGACGGAGCAGTACTTC.

This clone has only a few counts. The V and J genes are TRBV7-9 and TRBJ1-6; D is unresolved. CDR1 is SEHNR, CDR2 FQNEAQ, per germline (reference sequence). The CDR3 totals 17 residues. Trimming took off 5 bases at V and 7 bases at J, with 21 bases between the two ends. In DNA, the CDR3 is TGTGCCAGCAGCCCTCCTCCCCGAACTTCAAAGAATTCACCCCTCCACTTT. Translating it yields CASSPPPRTSKNSPLHF.

This chain connects TRBV5-1 to TRBJ1-4; 8 bases map to TRBD1. The CDR3 extends over 15 amino acids. Germline loops: CDR1 SGHRS, CDR2 YFSETQ. The V and J ends lost 0 bases and 8 bases, in that order; junction bases with no gene match: 6. The CDR3: CASSLAPDRDEKLFF. Here the CDR3 DNA reads TGCGCCAGCAGCTTGGCCCCGGACAGGGACGAAAAACTGTTTTTT.